This TCR beta chain was profiled in a study of technical replicates of blood from several donors (dated by TCRdb to about 2017). The CDR3 holds 14 amino acids from the cysteine to the phenylalanine. Of all the DNA, just the CDR3 is kept, 42 bases in frame from base 1. According to the germline V gene (reference sequence), CDR1 reads LNHNV and CDR2 reads YYDKDF. Trimming at the junction amounts to 8 bases on V and 4 bases on J, and the germline ends lie 14 bases apart. Library preparation employed the immunoSEQ multiplex PCR assay. The table was pulled from immuneACCESS by TCRdb, which kept in-frame rearrangements only. Such tables lose some clones; where checked, under half of the loss comes from unresolved V genes, and the rest has no known cause. The sample table contains some 60,000 clones; only one count was recorded for approximately 94% of them. Under 3% of the sample belongs to the ten largest clones.

This clone was seen a single time. No antigen is known for it. No much larger clonotype is one base removed from it; base qualities were not supplied. This sequence originates from a human donor in good health. Some clones in this sample may be carry-over from other donors' samples. This receptor chain uses TRBV15 and TRBJ2-2; TRBD2 is perhaps the D gene, given 5 matching bases. The source material was PBMCs. The DNA sequence is as follows: TGTGCCACCTCCACGGGAACTGCCACCGGGGAGCTGTTTTTT. Its product reads: CATSTGTATGELFF. When the CDR3 is completed using the reference TRBV15 and TRBJ2-2 genes on either side, the full variable domain is DAMVIQNPRYQVTQFGKPVTLSCSQTLNHNVMYWYQQKSSQAPKLLFHYYDKDFNNEADTPDNFQSRRPNTSFCFLDIRSPGLGDTAMYLCATSTGTATGELFFGEGSRLTVL.